The next 10 T cell receptor beta chains were all read from a single sample in a study of shared clonotypes between healthy human individuals. The protocol was immunoSEQ multiplex PCR, while the TCRdb copy is restricted to in-frame clones and leaves out a portion. The profile covers over a million clones, with around three quarters appearing a single time and 0.55% to 0.7% taken by the ten largest. Material: memory CD4+ T cells from PBMCs. Noted subset: CD45RA-negative fraction. These receptors came from a man aged 18 to 29 in good health. Some clones in this sample may be carry-over from other donors' samples.

The chain joins TRBV11-2 to TRBJ2-5; TRBD2 might be the D (6 bases). The CDR3 covers 15 residues. The germline gives CDR1 SGHAT, CDR2 FQNNGV. Trimming shortened V by 3 bases and J by 5 bases, and 16 bases separated the two germline ends. Here the CDR3 DNA reads TGTGCCAGCAGCTTGGGGACTCCGGCGGGCGAGACCCAGTACTTC. Its translation: CASSLGTPAGETQYF.

The chain combines TRBV4-2 with TRBJ2-2, with TRBD2 matching 10 bases. The CDR3 is 15 residues long. Losses at the gene ends were 2 bases for V and 4 bases for J; bases not matched to a gene: 1. CDR1 is LGHNA and CDR2 is YNFKEQ in the germline V gene. The CDR3 DNA reads as TGTGCCAGCAGCCAAAGCGGGAGGGCCACCGGGGAGCTGTTTTTT. It encodes CASSQSGRATGELFF.

This chain uses TRBV7-2 with TRBJ2-5, with D perhaps TRBD1 (5 bases). Germline V gene data show CDR1 as SGHTA and CDR2 as FQGNSA. The CDR3 consists of 13 residues. Trimming removed 1 base from V and 6 bases from J, with 9 bases in between. The CDR3 bases are TGTGCCAGCAGCTTAGGCAGGGATAAGACCCAGTACTTC. Translated, it gives CASSLGRDKTQYF.

The V gene is TRBV6-6, the J gene TRBJ2-5, with 7 bases lining up with TRBD2. The germline V gene has CDR1 MNHNY and CDR2 SVGAGI (reference sequence). V lost 5 bases, J lost 4 bases, and 1 base stayed unmatched. The CDR3 is 12 amino acids. In DNA form, the CDR3 reads TGTGCCAGCAGTGTAGCGGGAGAGACCCAGTACTTC. The encoded protein is CASSVAGETQYF.

This sequence joins TRBV27 and TRBJ2-7, with 15 bases aligning to TRBD2. The CDR3 loop spans 20 amino acids. With 7 bases clipped from V and 2 bases from J, the junction kept 18 bases outside the gene matches. The germline V gene encodes CDR1 MNHEY and CDR2 SMNVEV (reference sequence). CDR3 loop: CASKFSRTSGRATQTYEQYF. The CDR3 region has the DNA TGTGCCAGCAAGTTTTCGCGGACTAGCGGGAGGGCTACTCAAACCTACGAGCAGTACTTC.

This chain uses TRBV9 with TRBJ2-2; 12 bases align to TRBD2. J gave up 8 bases and V 2 bases, and 7 bases lay outside the gene matches. There are 16 residues in the CDR3. Germline lookup yields CDR1 SGDLS and CDR2 YYNGEE. The CDR3, as DNA: TGTGCCAGCAGCGTTGCTAGCGGGAGGGTACTGGGGGAGCTGTTTTTT. Protein: CASSVASGRVLGELFF.

The chain combines TRBV29-1 with TRBJ2-6, with D uncertain. Deletions cut 7 bases from V and 3 bases from J, with 13 bases between. CDR1 and CDR2 from the germline V gene are SQVTM and ANQGSEA. The CDR3 extends over 14 amino acids. The CDR3 loop is CSALSRVGANVLTF. The DNA of the CDR3 is TGCAGCGCCCTAAGTCGGGTTGGGGCCAACGTCCTGACTTTC.

The chain has TRBV9 and TRBJ2-5; 7 nucleotides match TRBD2. This CDR3 is built from 15 residues. Germline CDR1 reads SGDLS; CDR2 reads YYNGEE. V was clipped by 4 bases and J by 3 bases; unmatched bases: 9. The CDR3 is CASSWGTGGEETQYF. CDR3 coding DNA: TGTGCCAGCAGCTGGGGTACGGGAGGTGAAGAGACCCAGTACTTC.

V gene TRBV6-1 combines with J gene TRBJ2-7; 10 nucleotides match TRBD1. The CDR3 sequence is 15 residues long. Germline V gene sequence: CDR1 MNHNS, CDR2 SASEGT. J lost 7 bases, V lost 6 bases, and 12 bases had no gene match. The CDR3 nucleotides are TGTGCCAGCAGGGAGGGACAGGGGATTACGAGAGAGCAGTACTTC. Encoded protein: CASREGQGITREQYF.

This clone was seen a few times. The V gene is TRBV18, the J gene TRBJ2-1; TRBD2 matches at 9 bases. Per the germline V gene, CDR1 is KGHSH and CDR2 is LQKENI. The CDR3 is made up of 16 amino acids. J was trimmed by 5 bases and V by 1 base; bases with no gene match: 6. This CDR3 is CASSPRGREDHNEQFF. Here the CDR3 DNA reads TGTGCCAGCTCACCACGCGGGAGGGAGGATCACAATGAGCAGTTCTTC.